These 8 T cell receptor beta chains were sequenced from one sample in a study of blood T cell repertoires in COVID-19. Sequencing was performed with immunoSEQ multiplex PCR; in TCRdb, only in-frame clones are kept and a portion is missing. This sample has about 240,000 clones, with 87% found just once. Sequenced input: PBMCs or T cells enriched from blood (not recorded which). The receptors derive from a woman younger than 45 with acute COVID-19.

This clone was counted a single time. The rearrangement uses TRBV12-5 and TRBJ2-2; D call uncertain. V was cut by 0 bases and J by 6 bases, with 14 bases left in between. This CDR3 contains 16 residues. Germline V gene data show CDR1 as LGHNT and CDR2 as FRNRAP. CDR3 sequence: CASGLVPTGAPGELFF. In DNA, the CDR3 is TGTGCTAGTGGTTTGGTACCGACGGGTGCGCCCGGGGAGCTGTTTTTT.

The V call is TRBV7-9, the J call TRBJ2-2, with 8 bases aligning to TRBD1. Trimming at V came to 5 bases and at J to 0 bases, leaving 8 bases not matched to a gene. Germline-derived CDR1 and CDR2 are SEHNR and FQNEAQ (reference sequence). The CDR3 is 17 residues long. The DNA of the CDR3 is TGTGCCAGCAGCCCAATAGAACAGGGGGCGAACACCGGGGAGCTGTTTTTT. Protein: CASSPIEQGANTGELFF. Drawing the rest from reference TRBV7-9 and TRBJ2-2, the complete variable domain is DTGVSQNPRHKITKRGQNVTFRCDPISEHNRLYWYRQTLGQGPEFLTYFQNEAQLEKSRLLSDRFSAERPKGSFSTLEIQRTEQGDSAMYLCASSPIEQGANTGELFFGEGSRLTVL.

The V gene is TRBV6-2 or TRBV6-3, the J gene TRBJ2-5, with 11 bases matching TRBD2. V gave up 5 bases and J gave up 1 base; unmatched junction bases: 15. This CDR3 spans 19 amino acids. Per germline, CDR1 MNHEY and CDR2 SVGEGT. The CDR3 spells CASSAPGLAEVLPQETQYF. The CDR3 DNA sequence: TGTGCCAGCAGTGCACCGGGACTAGCGGAGGTCCTACCCCAAGAGACCCAGTACTTC.

This clone appeared once. The chain combines TRBV7-2 with TRBJ2-1; D unclear. The CDR3 contains 18 residues. CDR1 is SGHTA and CDR2 is FQGNSA in the germline V gene. V was clipped by 3 bases and J by 0 bases, with 18 bases between them. In DNA, the CDR3 is TGTGCCAGCAGCTTGGCCCGAGGAGCCTCCGACTCCTACAATGAGCAGTTCTTC. It codes for CASSLARGASDSYNEQFF.

The V call is TRBV28, the J call TRBJ1-1; TRBD1 is a possible D gene (6 bases). The V and J ends lost 2 bases and 10 bases respectively, with 11 bases between them. Germline CDR1 reads MDHEN; CDR2 reads SYDVKM. The CDR3 consists of 12 residues. Here the CDR3 reads CASSLGTKVAFF. The CDR3 nucleotides read TGTGCCAGCAGTTTAGGGACAAAGGTAGCTTTCTTT.

V is TRBV5-4 and J is TRBJ2-5, with 8 positions matching TRBD1. Looked up from germline, CDR1 is SGHNT and CDR2 is YYREEE (reference sequence). CDR3 length: 16 residues. Germline trimming cut 0 bases from V and 3 bases from J; bases unmatched to any gene: 7. The CDR3 reads CASSLEAGGRKETQYF. The CDR3 DNA follows: TGTGCCAGCAGCTTGGAAGCAGGGGGCCGTAAAGAGACCCAGTACTTC.

This clone was seen a single time. The V gene is TRBV20-1, the J gene TRBJ2-1; a weak D match, TRBD2 (6 bases). V lost 3 bases and J lost 8, with 11 bases in between. The germline V gene has CDR1 DFQATT and CDR2 SNEGSKA (reference sequence). The CDR3 is 12 residues long. CDR3: CSASASSDEQFF. The DNA for the CDR3 is TGCAGTGCTAGTGCCTCTAGCGATGAGCAGTTCTTC.

The V call is TRBV11-2, the J call TRBJ1-1; 8 bases are a match to TRBD1. This CDR3 has 17 amino acids. In germline, CDR1 is SGHAT, CDR2 FQNNGV. V lost 0 bases to trimming and J lost 6 bases; unmatched junction nucleotides: 12. CDR3 amino acids: CASSLEAGGSFNSEAFF. CDR3 nucleotide sequence: TGTGCCAGCAGCTTAGAGGCAGGGGGCTCTTTCAACTCTGAAGCTTTCTTT.